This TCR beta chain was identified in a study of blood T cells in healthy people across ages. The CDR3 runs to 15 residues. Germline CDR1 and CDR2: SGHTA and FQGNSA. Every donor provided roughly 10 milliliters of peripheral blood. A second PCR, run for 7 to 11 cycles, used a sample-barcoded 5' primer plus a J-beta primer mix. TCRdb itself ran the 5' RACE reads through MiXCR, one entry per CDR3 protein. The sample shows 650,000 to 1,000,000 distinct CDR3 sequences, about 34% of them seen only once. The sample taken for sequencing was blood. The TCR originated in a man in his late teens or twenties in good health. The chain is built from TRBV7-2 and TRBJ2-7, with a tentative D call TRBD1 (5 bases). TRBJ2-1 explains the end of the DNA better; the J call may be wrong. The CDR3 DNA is TGTGCCAGCAGCTTCATCGTCCAGGGAACCTACGAGCAGTTCTTC. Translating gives CASSFIVQGTYEQFF.